One T cell receptor (beta chain) is described in this entry. The antigen is not known. The protocol was immunoSEQ multiplex PCR, while the TCRdb copy is restricted to in-frame clones and leaves out a portion. This table holds about 110,000 clones, about 92% found once. The CDR3 loop spans 13 amino acids. Trimming removed 6 bases from V and 5 bases from J; junction bases left unmatched: 5. CDR1 and CDR2 from the germline V gene are MNHNS and SASEGT. These data are taken from a study of CD4+ T cells in melanoma. Regarding the study as a whole: Reportedly, melanoma neoantigen-specific CD4+ T cells showed varied differentiation states. A reported correlation linked neoantigen-specific CD4+ T cells to CD8+, macrophage and B cell function.

The J gene is TRBJ2-7, the V gene TRBV6-1, with TRBD1 matching over 9 bases. This receptor was taken from a human donor with melanoma. Sequenced sample: peripheral blood. In DNA form, the CDR3 reads TGTGCCAGCAGGAACAACAGGGGGCACGAGCAGTACTTC. It codes for CASRNNRGHEQYF.